Listed below are T cell receptor beta chains from one sample, sequenced in a study of CD8 T cells in ankylosing spondylitis. TCRdb reprocessed the 5' RACE reads via MiXCR and lists one record per CDR3 protein. Of some 250,000 distinct CDR3 sequences listed, approximately 9% are singletons. Sequencing was done on a sample of blood, either unsorted or a sorted T cell fraction (not recorded which). The receptors stem from a male donor with ankylosing spondylitis or in good health (not recorded which). The conserved cysteine and the conserved F or W are not part of the CDR3 here. Fields, in order: V gene, J gene, CDR3 protein.

V gene: TRBV20-1
J gene: TRBJ2-1
CDR3 protein: SARDLGAGHNEQF

V gene: TRBV5-1
J gene: TRBJ2-2
CDR3 protein: ASSLGHLGQGYTGELF

V gene: TRBV5-6
J gene: TRBJ1-2
CDR3 protein: ASSLAAAGEKDGYT

V gene: TRBV20-1
J gene: TRBJ2-3
CDR3 protein: SATGGLTDTQY

V gene: TRBV29-1
J gene: TRBJ2-2
CDR3 protein: SLRDAGELF

V gene: TRBV5-1
J gene: TRBJ1-2
CDR3 protein: ASSLDSTDRGNGYT

V gene: TRBV20-1
J gene: TRBJ2-7
CDR3 protein: SARSLAESYEQY

V gene: TRBV19
J gene: TRBJ2-1
CDR3 protein: ASGTSGPYEQF

V gene: TRBV27
J gene: TRBJ1-2
CDR3 protein: ASALGGLGGYT

V gene: TRBV7-9
J gene: TRBJ1-5
CDR3 protein: ASSLAGRDQPQH

V gene: TRBV5-1
J gene: TRBJ1-2
CDR3 protein: ASSLGSQGISGNYGYT

V gene: TRBV12-3/TRBV12-4
J gene: TRBJ2-5
CDR3 protein: ASSQRGTQETQY

V gene: TRBV9
J gene: TRBJ1-1
CDR3 protein: ASSVGPAQEAF

V gene: TRBV19
J gene: TRBJ2-7
CDR3 protein: ASSPLGGDSYEQY

V gene: TRBV7-2
J gene: TRBJ2-7
CDR3 protein: ASSLPDRKAYEQY

V gene: TRBV12-3/TRBV12-4
J gene: TRBJ2-1
CDR3 protein: ATGERGPGNEQF

V gene: TRBV20-1
J gene: TRBJ2-1
CDR3 protein: SAHKQGAEYNEQF

V gene: TRBV5-1
J gene: TRBJ1-2
CDR3 protein: ASRPTYRSSKGDYGYT

V gene: TRBV9
J gene: TRBJ2-3
CDR3 protein: PQNTQY

V gene: TRBV7-2
J gene: TRBJ2-7
CDR3 protein: ASSLAGIDSYEQY

V gene: TRBV6-2/TRBV6-3
J gene: TRBJ2-3
CDR3 protein: ASSYESGNTDTQY

V gene: TRBV11-1
J gene: TRBJ2-1
CDR3 protein: ASSPLLGGNELTGYNEQF

V gene: TRBV20-1
J gene: TRBJ2-7
CDR3 protein: SASGVGQSYEQY

V gene: TRBV30
J gene: TRBJ2-3
CDR3 protein: AWSVARWDTQY

V gene: TRBV20-1
J gene: TRBJ2-1
CDR3 protein: SASGSWNEQF

V gene: TRBV7-2
J gene: TRBJ2-7
CDR3 protein: ASRIGGFTSDEQY

V gene: TRBV19
J gene: TRBJ1-1
CDR3 protein: ASSIESGVPLNTEAF

V gene: TRBV5-4
J gene: TRBJ1-2
CDR3 protein: ASSLAEGQDYGYT

V gene: TRBV4-3
J gene: TRBJ1-1
CDR3 protein: ASSQDPRGTEAF

V gene: TRBV4-2
J gene: TRBJ2-7
CDR3 protein: ASSQELAASGEQY

V gene: TRBV18
J gene: TRBJ2-3
CDR3 protein: ASSQLSSTDTQY

V gene: TRBV7-2
J gene: TRBJ2-7
CDR3 protein: ASSPRGVRSYEQY

V gene: TRBV5-1
J gene: TRBJ1-1
CDR3 protein: ASSLDPQRNTEAF

V gene: TRBV20-1
J gene: TRBJ2-3
CDR3 protein: SAREARTSTDTQY

V gene: TRBV10-3
J gene: TRBJ1-2
CDR3 protein: AISSDRVAGYT

V gene: TRBV29-1
J gene: TRBJ1-1
CDR3 protein: SVRTGRFTEAF

V gene: TRBV7-2
J gene: TRBJ2-7
CDR3 protein: ASSARTREYEQY

V gene: TRBV12-3/TRBV12-4
J gene: TRBJ2-7
CDR3 protein: ASSSGLAAPYEQY

V gene: TRBV5-1
J gene: TRBJ2-7
CDR3 protein: ASSPGTGITSYEQY

V gene: TRBV5-1
J gene: TRBJ2-6
CDR3 protein: ASSWTSGNGANVLT

V gene: TRBV12-3/TRBV12-4
J gene: TRBJ1-5
CDR3 protein: ASSFSQGAGQPQH

V gene: TRBV4-3
J gene: TRBJ2-3
CDR3 protein: ASSQRKDTDTQY

V gene: TRBV7-2
J gene: TRBJ2-3
CDR3 protein: ASSFRANTDTQY

V gene: TRBV7-6
J gene: TRBJ1-2
CDR3 protein: ASSHDRNYGYP

V gene: TRBV20-1
J gene: TRBJ1-1
CDR3 protein: SAKRDVGVTEAF

V gene: TRBV20-1
J gene: TRBJ2-1
CDR3 protein: SARDEVGGSYNEQF

V gene: TRBV12-3/TRBV12-4
J gene: TRBJ1-1
CDR3 protein: ASSLSVSGLAF

V gene: TRBV15
J gene: TRBJ2-1
CDR3 protein: ATSRDPGLAPNNEQF

V gene: TRBV12-3/TRBV12-4
J gene: TRBJ2-7
CDR3 protein: ASSLARGADYEQY

V gene: TRBV6-9
J gene: TRBJ2-4
CDR3 protein: ASSSQVAGGRAKNIQY

V gene: TRBV7-2
J gene: TRBJ2-5
CDR3 protein: ASSSRAQRGETQY

V gene: TRBV5-1
J gene: TRBJ1-1
CDR3 protein: ASSLAIRRVRAEAF

V gene: TRBV20-1
J gene: TRBJ1-2
CDR3 protein: SANPGGRGKGYGYT